This TCR beta chain was recovered during a study of CD8 T cells in Susac syndrome. Study-level points and caveats: The study's TCR sequencing and HLA analysis covered a relatively small number of individuals, and the study acknowledged this.

Reverse transcription of about 0.45 to 1 ug RNA was performed with random hexamers. One entry per CDR3 protein, called by TCRdb with MiXCR from the immunoSEQ multiplex PCR reads. This sample has about 130,000 distinct CDR3 sequences, with 90% to 95% found just once. Sequencing of TCR beta covered CD8+ and CD4+ T cells obtained from blood. Controls comprised healthy donors matched for age and sex. Isolation of CD8+ and CD4+ T cells was performed negatively, whereas enrichment of TEMRA cells was done by FACS. A note on this clonotype: The antigen is not known.

This CDR3 spans 14 amino acids. V dropped 4 bases and J dropped 2; count of bases not matched to a gene: 3. The germline V gene encodes CDR1 SNHLY and CDR2 FYNNEI. The rearrangement joins TRBV2 to TRBJ2-7, with TRBD2 matching over 9 bases. The sample was CD4+ T cells from PBMCs. This clonotype was obtained from a human donor in good health. CDR3 amino acids: CASSGLAGAYEQYF. DNA for the CDR3: TGTGCCAGCAGTGGGTTAGCGGGAGCCTACGAGCAGTACTTC.